The clone carrying this TCR beta chain was observed a few times. Time point denoted: newly diagnosed GD, antithyroid drugs for less than 3 months. Isolated PBMC RNA provided the starting material for the TCR library. The authors built TCR beta libraries using iRepertoire HTBI primers and Arm-PCR of CDR3 regions. TCRdb reprocessed the multiplex PCR reads via MiXCR and lists one record per CDR3 protein. The sample includes hundreds of thousands of distinct CDR3 sequences, more than 15% of them seen just once. This record comes from a study of regulatory T cells in long-lasting Graves disease. Germline-derived CDR1 and CDR2 are MNHNS and SASEGT. The CDR3 is 14 amino acids. J gave up 3 bases and V 5 bases, and 2 bases lay outside the gene matches. This same sample was also taken into another study, of T cells in Graves' hyperthyroidism and ophthalmopathy.

This TCR was sampled from a young man with Graves disease. Specimen: peripheral blood mononuclear cells (PBMCs), collected at new diagnosis, from a patient treated with antithyroid drugs. The chain employs TRBV6-1 and TRBJ1-1, with TRBD1 matching 11 bases. The DNA of the CDR3 is TGTGCCAGCAGTCGGGACAGGGGGTACACTGAAGCTTTCTTT. This sequence encodes CASSRDRGYTEAFF.